This paragraph reports one T cell receptor beta chain. Authors' analysis steps: Researchers report that nucleated cell counts were estimated from reference gene primer amplification. The data were produced by immunoSEQ multiplex PCR, yet TCRdb's version contains in-frame clones alone and is incomplete. The D gene and trimming were derived from the DNA, and the V and J assignments and clone size from that table. The table shows fewer than 150,000 clones, with 87% occurring only once. This specimen comes from a study of blood T cell repertoires in COVID-19. Looking at the study overall: Sites in the United States, Italy and Spain provided acute and convalescent COVID-19 samples. T cells, B-cell-depleted T cells, or PBMCs supplied cDNA or gDNA.

Germline loops: CDR1 SGHDT, CDR2 YYEEEE. This CDR3 has 13 amino acids. Germline trimming cut 2 bases from V and 8 bases from J; bases unmatched to any gene: 6. The chain employs TRBV5-6 and TRBJ1-2; 7 nucleotides match TRBD1. The specimen was peripheral blood. This clonotype was sampled from a woman between 65 and 79 years old with acute or convalescent COVID-19. The CDR3 region has the DNA TGTGCCAGCAGCTTACAGGGGATAGGCGGCTACACCTTC. As protein: CASSLQGIGGYTF.